One and the same sample provided the 18 T cell receptor beta chains below, sequenced in a study of blood T cell repertoires in COVID-19. Clones were sequenced by immunoSEQ multiplex PCR, and TCRdb holds only the in-frame ones, with some missing. The sample contains 250,000 or so clones, about 91% of which appear only once. The sample taken for sequencing was peripheral blood. Receptors originate from a woman in her thirties with COVID-19, enrolled during active disease.

The chain couples TRBV5-1 to TRBJ1-1, with 11 bases fitting TRBD1. This CDR3 is built from 14 residues. Germline CDR1 SGHRS, CDR2 YFSETQ. The junction had 1 base not matched to a gene; V was cut back by 3 bases and J by 3 bases. The CDR3 here is CASSSDRGHTEAFF. The CDR3 region has the DNA TGCGCCAGCAGCTCGGACAGGGGGCACACTGAAGCTTTCTTT. Full variable domain (remainder filled in from reference TRBV5-1 and TRBJ1-1): KAGVTQTPRYLIKTRGQQVTLSCSPISGHRSVSWYQQTPGQGLQFLFEYFSETQRNKGNFPGRFSGRQFSNSRSEMNVSTLELGDSALYLCASSSDRGHTEAFFGQGTRLTVV.

The genes are TRBV7-9 and TRBJ2-5; 7 bases map to TRBD2. V dropped 6 bases and J dropped 1; count of bases not matched to a gene: 2. Looked up from germline, CDR1 is SEHNR and CDR2 is FQNEAQ (reference sequence). CDR3 length: 13 residues. CDR3 nucleotides: TGTGCCAGCAGGCGCGGGGGCCAAGAGACCCAGTACTTC. This translates into CASRRGGQETQYF.

V and J are TRBV28 and TRBJ1-2; D uncertain. The CDR3 runs to 13 residues. V was pared by 4 bases and J by 8 bases, with 14 bases between. CDR1 MDHEN and CDR2 SYDVKM come from the germline V gene. The chain's CDR3 is CASSSLRKRGYTF. DNA of the CDR3: TGTGCCAGCAGTTCCCTTCGAAAGAGGGGCTACACCTTC.

The chain has TRBV5-1 and TRBJ2-5, with TRBD1 identical over 10 bases. The germline V gene has CDR1 SGHRS and CDR2 YFSETQ. The CDR3 runs 12 residues. The J segment lost 3 bases and the V segment lost 8 bases, leaving 1 base of the junction unmatched. The CDR3 bases are TGCGCCAGTGGGACAGGGGAAGAGACCCAGTACTTC. Translating it yields CASGTGEETQYF. The whole variable domain, filled in from reference TRBV5-1 and TRBJ2-5, reads KAGVTQTPRYLIKTRGQQVTLSCSPISGHRSVSWYQQTPGQGLQFLFEYFSETQRNKGNFPGRFSGRQFSNSRSEMNVSTLELGDSALYLCASGTGEETQYFGPGTRLLVL.

The V and J genes are TRBV7-2 and TRBJ1-1; D is unclear. Trimming shortened V by 2 bases and J by 4 bases, and 8 bases separated the two germline ends. The length of the CDR3 is 13 residues. The germline gives CDR1 SGHTA, CDR2 FQGNSA. As DNA, the CDR3 is TGTGCCAGCAGCTTACAGGTGGGCACTGAAGCTTTCTTT. This gives the protein CASSLQVGTEAFF.

V and J are TRBV19 and TRBJ1-1; 7 positions agree with TRBD1. The CDR3 sequence is 14 residues long. Germline assignment: CDR1 LNHDA and CDR2 SQIVND (reference sequence). Trimming at V came to 6 bases and at J to 1 base, leaving 5 bases not matched to a gene. In DNA form, the CDR3 reads TGTGCCAGTAGCGACGACAGGGCGAACACTGAAGCTTTCTTT. Translating it yields CASSDDRANTEAFF. The full variable domain, rest sourced from reference TRBV19 and TRBJ1-1, is DGGITQSPKYLFRKEGQNVTLSCEQNLNHDAMYWYRQDPGQGLRLIYYSQIVNDFQKGDIAEGYSVSREKKESFPLTVTSAQKNPTAFYLCASSDDRANTEAFFGQGTRLTVV.

This chain joins TRBV3-1 (or the pseudogene TRBV3-2) and TRBJ1-3; no firm D call. The CDR3 has 15 residues. The V end lost 1 base, the J end lost 0 bases, and 7 bases lay between the germline ends. From germline, CDR1 is LGHDT and CDR2 YNNKEL (reference sequence). CDR3 protein: CASSQAWPSGNTIYF. Here the CDR3 DNA reads TGTGCCAGCAGCCAAGCGTGGCCCTCTGGAAACACCATATATTTT.

The chain is built from TRBV6-4 and TRBJ1-2; 7 nucleotides agree with TRBD1. The CDR3 is 13 residues long. The germline gives CDR1 MRHNA, CDR2 SNTAGT. V shed 2 bases, J shed 7 bases, and the junction held 4 bases outside the gene matches. This CDR3 is CASSDTGVGGYTF. CDR3 bases: TGTGCCAGCAGTGACACAGGGGTCGGTGGCTACACCTTC.

This clone was seen ten or more times. Other nucleotide sequences from this sample produce the same CDR3. The chain's CDR3 is CASSYSPSGGVYNEQFF. The CDR3 nucleotides are TGTGCCAGCAGTTACTCTCCTAGCGGGGGTGTGTACAATGAGCAGTTCTTC. The chain links TRBV6-2 or TRBV6-3 to TRBJ2-1; TRBD2 aligns across 10 bases. Looked up from germline, CDR1 is MNHEY and CDR2 is SVGEGT. This CDR3 has 17 residues. After removal of 0 bases from V and 4 bases from J, the junction contained 6 bases not matched to a gene.

V and J are TRBV7-8 and TRBJ2-6; TRBD1 matches 10 bases. The CDR3 loop spans 18 amino acids. Germline assignment: CDR1 SGHVS and CDR2 FQNEAQ. With V trimmed by 5 bases and J by 2 bases, 9 bases remained unmatched. In nucleotides, the CDR3 is TGTGCCAGCAGCCCGGAGACAGGGGGCCGTACTGGGGCCAACGTCCTGACTTTC. Its protein is CASSPETGGRTGANVLTF.

The chain couples TRBV28 to TRBJ2-6; maybe TRBD1 (6 bases). CDR1 and CDR2 from the germline V gene are MDHEN and SYDVKM. V was shortened by 4 bases and J by 0 bases, with 19 bases between the two germline ends. The CDR3 runs 19 residues. The DNA of the CDR3 is TGTGCCAGCAGTTCTACAGAATGGGGGCAGATCTCTGGGGCCAACGTCCTGACTTTC. It is translated as CASSSTEWGQISGANVLTF.

The V gene is TRBV14, the J gene TRBJ1-4, with TRBD1 matching over 8 bases. CDR3 size: 15 residues. Germline lookup yields CDR1 SGHDN and CDR2 FVKESK. The trim removed 0 bases at V and 6 bases at J, leaving 3 bases unmatched. The CDR3 DNA reads as TGTGCCAGCAGCCAAGAAACAGGGGGGTATGAAAAACTGTTTTTT. Its protein is CASSQETGGYEKLFF.

This chain connects TRBV10-3 to TRBJ2-1, with a tentative D call TRBD2 (6 bases). The CDR3 length is 16 residues. The V gene's germline CDR1 is ENHRY and CDR2 SYGVKD. With 8 bases removed from V and 0 bases from J, the gap between germline ends came to 17 bases. DNA of the CDR3: TGTGCCATCGTGAGTACCTCGGGGGACTCCTACAATGAGCAGTTCTTC. Translating gives CAIVSTSGDSYNEQFF.

V is TRBV25-1 and J is TRBJ2-1; 7 bases fit TRBD2. Germline loops: CDR1 MGHDK, CDR2 SYGVNS. This CDR3 has 16 amino acids. Unmatched junction bases numbered 6, after V lost 2 bases and J lost 2 bases. Here the CDR3 reads CASSEPGTKPYNEQFF. DNA for the CDR3: TGTGCCAGCAGTGAACCCGGGACTAAGCCCTACAATGAGCAGTTCTTC.

As regards this clone: Other DNA sequences within the sample encode an identical CDR3. The rearrangement uses TRBV7-2 and TRBJ2-3; TRBD2 might be the D (6 bases). CDR1 and CDR2 (germline): SGHTA, FQGNSA. The CDR3 sequence is 15 residues long. V lost 4 bases, J lost 2 bases, and 13 bases lay in between. CDR3 loop: CASSSGLLSTDTQYF. CDR3 sequence (DNA): TGTGCCAGCAGCTCGGGACTCCTCTCCACAGATACGCAGTATTTT.

The CDR3 DNA reads as TGTGCCAATAGCCCACGGGGGGACTCCTACAATGAGCAGTTCTTC. This sequence encodes CANSPRGDSYNEQFF. The V and J genes are TRBV6-6 and TRBJ2-1; 7 positions agree with TRBD2. V was pared by 10 bases and J by 0 bases, with 9 bases of the junction left unmatched. This CDR3 comprises 15 residues. CDR1 is MNHNY and CDR2 is SVGAGI in the germline V gene (reference sequence).

The V gene is TRBV4-1, the J gene TRBJ1-2; 7 nucleotides line up with TRBD1. From germline, CDR1 is MGHRA and CDR2 YSYEKL. Trimming removed 4 bases from V and 4 bases from J; junction bases left unmatched: 6. The CDR3 extends over 14 amino acids. The CDR3 nucleotides are TGCGCCAGCAGCCTGGGACAGCCTGGCTATGGCTACACCTTC. Translating gives CASSLGQPGYGYTF.

The CDR3 here is CASSEYGTSGRETQYF. DNA for the CDR3: TGTGCCAGCAGCGAGTATGGGACTAGCGGGAGAGAGACCCAGTACTTC. The chain is built from TRBV3-1 (or the pseudogene TRBV3-2) and TRBJ2-5; TRBD2 matches 14 bases. The CDR3 has 16 amino acids. The germline gives CDR1 LGHDT, CDR2 YNNKEL (reference sequence). Trimming removed 5 bases from V and 4 bases from J; junction bases left unmatched: 6.